These 11 T cell receptor beta chains share one sample of origin, sequenced in a study of shared clonotypes between healthy human individuals. TCRdb's copy holds only in-frame clones and misses some; the assay was immunoSEQ multiplex PCR. The sample records 730,000 or so clones, 55% to 75% being singletons. Material: memory CD4+ T cells sorted from blood. This sample's subset: CD45RA-negative fraction. These receptors came from a woman in her twenties or thirties in good health.

The rearrangement links TRBV6-1 to TRBJ2-1; TRBD1 matches at 8 bases. Trimming cost V 6 bases and J 5 bases; bases outside gene matches: 6. Per germline, CDR1 MNHNS and CDR2 SASEGT. This CDR3 has 14 amino acids. This chain's CDR3 is CASRPGQVNNEQFF. The DNA of the CDR3 is TGTGCCAGCAGGCCGGGACAGGTAAACAATGAGCAGTTCTTC.

The table lists this clone with a few counts. The V gene is TRBV6-1, the J gene TRBJ2-7; TRBD2 agrees at 7 bases. The ends lost 2 bases at V and 3 bases at J; junction bases unmatched: 13. The CDR3 has 17 amino acids. Germline assignment: CDR1 MNHNS and CDR2 SASEGT. DNA of the CDR3: TGTGCCAGCAGTGAACGGGCATGGGGAGGGGACGGCTACGAGCAGTACTTC. Encoded protein: CASSERAWGGDGYEQYF.

The chain carries TRBV5-1 and TRBJ1-1; D is unclear. The germline CDR1 and CDR2 sequences are SGHRS and YFSETQ. Trimming cost V 0 bases and J 1 base, with 7 bases left between them. CDR3 length: 14 amino acids. The DNA for the CDR3 is TGCGCCAGCAGCTTGGCCAGGAGGAACACTGAAGCTTTCTTT. It is translated as CASSLARRNTEAFF.

V and J are TRBV5-1 and TRBJ1-4; D remains ambiguous. The V gene lost 1 base and the J gene lost 6 bases, with 7 bases spanning the gap. The CDR3 runs 13 residues. Per germline, CDR1 SGHRS and CDR2 YFSETQ. CDR3 in DNA: TGCGCCAGCAGCTTGACAGCTTATGAAAAACTGTTTTTT. Translation gives CASSLTAYEKLFF.

The V call is TRBV19, the J call TRBJ2-1, with 7 bases matching TRBD1. The CDR3 runs to 13 residues. The junction had 5 bases not matched to a gene; V was cut back by 8 bases and J by 4 bases. Germline assignment: CDR1 LNHDA and CDR2 SQIVND (reference sequence). In nucleotides, the CDR3 is TGTGCCAGTGGGGACAGAAAATACAATGAGCAGTTCTTC. It encodes CASGDRKYNEQFF.

The rearrangement uses TRBV5-1 and TRBJ1-5, with 9 bases identical to TRBD1. This CDR3 spans 15 amino acids. The germline CDR1 and CDR2 sequences are SGHRS and YFSETQ. Losses at the gene ends were 4 bases for V and 6 bases for J; bases not matched to a gene: 8. CDR3 sequence (DNA): TGCGCCAGCAGCGCCGGGACAGGGCTTGCTCAGCCCCAGCATTTT. Protein sequence: CASSAGTGLAQPQHF.

V and J are TRBV28 and TRBJ1-2, with 7 bases fitting TRBD1. Losses at the gene ends were 3 bases for V and 8 bases for J; bases not matched to a gene: 3. Germline V gene sequence: CDR1 MDHEN, CDR2 SYDVKM. The CDR3 covers 12 residues. CDR3 protein: CASSLGTAGYTF. CDR3 nucleotide sequence: TGTGCCAGCAGTTTGGGGACAGCGGGCTACACCTTC.

The V and J genes are TRBV7-2 and TRBJ2-2; a possible D gene is TRBD1 (6 bases). The V and J ends lost 5 bases and 2 bases respectively, with 15 bases between them. The germline V gene encodes CDR1 SGHTA and CDR2 FQGNSA. The CDR3 has 16 amino acids. The CDR3 DNA reads as TGTGCCAGCAGCGCAACCGGGACATTCAACACCGGGGAGCTGTTTTTT. Translated: CASSATGTFNTGELFF.

Concerning this clone: The same CDR3 arises from other DNA sequences in this sample as well. This sequence joins TRBV7-3 and TRBJ2-5; 12 bases fit TRBD2. The V gene end was trimmed by 3 bases and the J gene end by 2 bases; junction bases not matched to a gene: 4. The germline gives CDR1 SGHTA, CDR2 FQGTGA. The CDR3 runs to 16 residues. The CDR3 loop reads CASSLGTSGYQETQYF. Here the CDR3 DNA reads TGTGCCAGCAGCTTGGGGACTAGCGGGTATCAAGAGACCCAGTACTTC.

This rearrangement joins TRBV19 to TRBJ2-1; no reliable D call. The V gene lost 7 bases and the J gene lost 0 bases, with 10 bases spanning the gap. There are 14 residues in the CDR3. The germline V gene encodes CDR1 LNHDA and CDR2 SQIVND (reference sequence). The CDR3 sequence is CASTPPVSYNEQFF. The CDR3 region has the DNA TGTGCCAGTACCCCGCCCGTCTCCTACAATGAGCAGTTCTTC.

The chain employs TRBV6-1 and TRBJ1-1; no clear D gene. CDR1 and CDR2 from the germline V gene are MNHNS and SASEGT. The V end lost 3 bases, the J end lost 4 bases, and 9 bases lay between the germline ends. This CDR3 region has 13 residues. CDR3 DNA sequence: TGTGCCAGCAGTGAGGGTCGAGTCACTGAAGCTTTCTTT. Its protein is CASSEGRVTEAFF.